This entry is about one T cell receptor beta chain. The antigen is not known. TCRdb's copy holds only in-frame clones and misses some; the assay was immunoSEQ multiplex PCR. This table has a few million clones, 80% to 95% appearing once. The sample belongs to a study of shared clonotypes between healthy human individuals. Regarding the study as a whole: The sampled material consisted only of blood, and tissue repertoires are likely to differ.

This CDR3 comprises 20 residues. V was clipped by 1 base and J by 0 bases; unmatched bases: 10. CDR1 and CDR2 from the germline V gene are SGHNT and YENEEA. The rearrangement links TRBV11-3 to TRBJ2-1; 12 bases match TRBD2. The source is a young man in good health. Some clones in this sample may be carry-over from other donors' samples. Source material: naive CD4+ T cells from PBMCs. Documented subset: CD45RA+ positively selected. In DNA, the CDR3 is TGTGCCAGCAGCTTAGGTGGGTGGGGACTAGCGGGTAGCTCCTACAATGAGCAGTTCTTC. It codes for CASSLGGWGLAGSSYNEQFF.